Listed here is a single T cell receptor (beta chain). Its specificity is not known. This specimen includes other DNA sequences encoding the same CDR3. The record originates from a study of cytomegalovirus exposure and HLA in healthy donors. Whole-study results and caveats: A later analysis revealed that TCR association rates differed between HLA loci, peaking at DRB1 and bottoming out at HLA-C.

A multiplex PCR was run with 60 Vbeta primers and 13 Jbeta primers. In the authors' methods: A follow-up analysis tallied approximately 85 million unique TCR beta chains, roughly 10 million shared. Clones were read by immunoSEQ multiplex PCR, and TCRdb kept only the in-frame ones, dropping some. That table is the source of V, J and clone size, and D and trimming were worked out from the DNA. The table lists some 190,000 clones, more than 75% of them singletons, with 1.6% in the top ten. CDR3 length: 13 residues. Trimming cost V 6 bases and J 1 base, with 9 bases left between them. The germline V gene encodes CDR1 KGHSH and CDR2 LQKENI.

The receptor's source is a woman aged 45-65 years in good health and CMV-seronegative. V is TRBV18 and J is TRBJ1-1; D may be TRBD1 (5 bases). Material: PBMCs. CDR3 sequence: CASSLDRNTEAFF. Written as DNA, the CDR3 is TGTGCCAGCTCGTTAGACAGGAACACTGAAGCTTTCTTT.